Presented here are 21 T cell receptor beta chains from one specimen sequenced in a study of shared clonotypes between healthy human individuals. Terminally differentiated effector memory CD45RA+ cells were excluded from the naive CD8 cells, which were CD45RO-negative and positively selected for CCR7. Generated by immunoSEQ multiplex PCR, the TCRdb table keeps only in-frame clones and is missing some. The sample includes 1.5 million to 2.5 million clones, 85% to 95% of them seen just once. Material for sequencing was naive CD8+ T cells sorted from blood. These receptors were obtained from a man aged 18 to 35 in good health.

This chain links TRBV2 with TRBJ1-1, with TRBD1 matching 9 bases. There are 16 residues in the CDR3. V gave up 1 base and J gave up 3 bases; unmatched junction bases: 6. CDR1 and CDR2 (germline): SNHLY, FYNNEI. CDR3 region: CASSEVWGQGDTEAFF. Written as DNA, the CDR3 is TGTGCCAGCAGTGAAGTTTGGGGACAGGGTGACACTGAAGCTTTCTTT.

This clone was observed a single time. The chain joins TRBV25-1 to TRBJ1-5; D gene unclear. The CDR3 length is 11 residues. V shed 9 bases and J shed 0 bases, with 3 bases lying between them. In germline, CDR1 is MGHDK, CDR2 SYGVNS. The CDR3 here is CASCSNQPQHF. CDR3 coding DNA: TGTGCCAGTTGTAGCAATCAGCCCCAGCATTTT.

The rearrangement joins TRBV5-1 to TRBJ2-5; weak D call: TRBD2 (6 bases). Germline-derived CDR1 and CDR2 are SGHRS and YFSETQ. This CDR3 region has 15 residues. Trimming pared 2 bases from V and 2 bases from J, leaving 13 bases between. The CDR3 is CASSFFTGEQETQYF. The CDR3 DNA sequence: TGCGCCAGCAGCTTTTTTACGGGGGAGCAAGAGACCCAGTACTTC.

The J gene is TRBJ2-5, the V gene TRBV2; tentatively, D is TRBD1 (5 bases). Germline V gene data show CDR1 as SNHLY and CDR2 as FYNNEI. The V end lost 8 bases, the J end lost 4 bases, and 14 bases lay between the germline ends. The CDR3 is 13 amino acids. CDR3 nucleotides: TGTGCCAGCGACGGACATCCAGGAGAGACCCAGTACTTC. It is translated as CASDGHPGETQYF.

The genes are TRBV5-1 and TRBJ2-7, with 11 bases identical to TRBD2. The CDR3 extends over 16 amino acids. The trim removed 4 bases at V and 0 bases at J, leaving 6 bases unmatched. Looked up from germline, CDR1 is SGHRS and CDR2 is YFSETQ. The CDR3 sequence: CASSRPLAGDSYEQYF. In nucleotides, the CDR3 is TGCGCCAGCAGCCGACCACTAGCGGGGGACTCCTACGAGCAGTACTTC.

The chain is built from TRBV15 and TRBJ2-1; D call uncertain. The CDR3 loop spans 17 amino acids. The V end was cut by 0 bases, the J end by 0 bases, with 12 bases between. Germline loops: CDR1 LNHNV, CDR2 YYDKDF (reference sequence). CDR3 sequence (DNA): TGTGCCACCAGCAGAGATCAAGACTTAAGCTCCTACAATGAGCAGTTCTTC. It translates to CATSRDQDLSSYNEQFF.

This chain joins TRBV7-8 and TRBJ2-7; 11 bases agree with TRBD1. V was clipped by 5 bases and J by 4 bases; unmatched bases: 7. Looked up from germline, CDR1 is SGHVS and CDR2 is FQNEAQ. The CDR3 runs to 15 residues. CDR3 in DNA: TGTGCCAGCAGCATCTGGACAGGGGGCTTGTACGAGCAGTACTTC. Its translation: CASSIWTGGLYEQYF. The full variable domain, its missing parts supplied by reference TRBV7-8 and TRBJ2-7, is GAGVSQSPRYKVAKRGQDVALRCDPISGHVSLFWYQQALGQGPEFLTYFQNEAQLDKSGLPSDRFFAERPEGSVSTLKIQRTQQEDSAVYLCASSIWTGGLYEQYFGPGTRLTVT.

The V and J genes are TRBV5-6 and TRBJ2-7, with D maybe TRBD1 (6 bases). The ends were cut back, 5 bases at V and 2 bases at J, with 17 bases in the middle. Germline V gene lookup returns CDR1 SGHDT and CDR2 YYEEEE. This CDR3 is built from 15 residues. The CDR3 nucleotides are TGTGCCAGCAGGGGTACAGGGAGCACTCCCTACGAGCAGTACTTC. This codes for CASRGTGSTPYEQYF.

This clone was observed a handful of times. The CDR3 protein is CASIKTGTKETQYF. DNA for the CDR3: TGTGCCAGCATCAAGACAGGGACCAAAGAGACCCAGTACTTC. This chain uses TRBV21-1 with TRBJ2-5; TRBD1 is the table's D call and was not checked against the DNA. TRBV21-1 is given as a pseudogene. The CDR3 covers 14 residues.

The rearrangement uses TRBV13 and TRBJ2-2; 7 positions agree with TRBD1. V gave up 4 bases and J gave up 2 bases; unmatched junction bases: 10. The CDR3 totals 17 residues. The germline V gene has CDR1 PRHDT and CDR2 FYEKMQ (reference sequence). CDR3 coding DNA: TGTGCCAGCAGCTCCATTGAATGGACAGGCAACACCGGGGAGCTGTTTTTT. Amino acid sequence: CASSSIEWTGNTGELFF.

In regard to this clone: The sample has other DNA sequences that encode this CDR3 too. The rearrangement joins TRBV27 to TRBJ2-7, with 7 bases aligning to TRBD2. The CDR3 is made up of 15 amino acids. Per the germline V gene, CDR1 is MNHEY and CDR2 is SMNVEV (reference sequence). V shed 2 bases and J 1 base; nucleotides not matched to a gene: 5. The DNA for the CDR3 is TGTGCCAGCAGTTTAGGCCTAGCGGAGTCCTACGAGCAGTACTTC. This gives the protein CASSLGLAESYEQYF.

The chain combines TRBV27 with TRBJ2-7; 8 bases line up with TRBD2. The CDR3 spans 15 residues. V lost 2 bases to trimming and J lost 10 bases; unmatched junction nucleotides: 13. Per the germline V gene, CDR1 is MNHEY and CDR2 is SMNVEV (reference sequence). CDR3 coding DNA: TGTGCCAGCAGTTTACTCCCGGGGGAAGCGGGAGAACAGTACTTC. Amino acids: CASSLLPGEAGEQYF.

The chain carries TRBV27 and TRBJ2-7, with D possibly matching TRBD2 (7 bases). The CDR3 is 15 residues long. Deletions cut 3 bases from V and 6 bases from J, with 18 bases between. Germline loops: CDR1 MNHEY, CDR2 SMNVEV (reference sequence). The CDR3 DNA reads TGTGCCAGCAGTTTGGAGGGGGGGGCGCTGGTCGAGCAGTACTTC. It encodes CASSLEGGALVEQYF.

The gene calls are TRBV21-1 and TRBJ1-6; TRBD1 is the table's D call and was not checked against the DNA. TRBV21-1 is a known pseudogene. The CDR3 totals 18 residues. The CDR3 here is CASSKVHYSDRGNSPLHF. For the CDR3, the DNA is TGTGCCAGCAGCAAAGTCCACTACTCAGATAGGGGGAATTCACCCCTCCACTTT.

This chain connects TRBV2 to TRBJ1-3; no clear D gene. Looked up from germline, CDR1 is SNHLY and CDR2 is FYNNEI. The ends were cut back, 8 bases at V and 2 bases at J, with 13 bases in the middle. This CDR3 contains 14 residues. The CDR3 sequence is CASSVLRTGNTIYF. In DNA, the CDR3 is TGTGCCAGCTCCGTCCTACGGACTGGAAACACCATATATTTT.

The chain has TRBV27 and TRBJ2-7; 7 nucleotides match TRBD1. Trimming removed 10 bases from V and 3 bases from J; junction bases left unmatched: 12. This CDR3 has 14 amino acids. Germline CDR1 and CDR2: MNHEY and SMNVEV (reference sequence). The DNA of the CDR3 is TGTGCCACCTCCTACGGGACAGCGATCTACGAGCAGTACTTC. Its protein product is CATSYGTAIYEQYF.

The chain recombines TRBV18 with TRBJ2-5; a possible D gene is TRBD1 (6 bases). Germline-derived CDR1 and CDR2 are KGHSH and LQKENI. Trimming removed 3 bases from V and 5 bases from J, with 13 bases in between. The CDR3 has 14 residues. In DNA, the CDR3 is TGTGCCAGCTCACCCCGACAGGACCCCGAGACCCAGTACTTC. Translation: CASSPRQDPETQYF.

The chain recombines TRBV4-1 with TRBJ2-7; 7 bases match TRBD1. V was clipped by 3 bases and J by 3 bases; unmatched bases: 8. Germline V gives CDR1 MGHRA, CDR2 YSYEKL. CDR3 size: 15 residues. Here the CDR3 DNA reads TGCGCCAGCAGCCATAGACAGGGTCCGGACTACGAGCAGTACTTC. Translated, it gives CASSHRQGPDYEQYF.

The chain combines TRBV19 with TRBJ2-5, with 7 bases lining up with TRBD1. From germline, CDR1 is LNHDA and CDR2 SQIVND (reference sequence). J lost 5 bases, V lost 7 bases, and 7 bases had no gene match. The length of the CDR3 is 13 residues. The CDR3 protein is CASKKTGDETQYF. Written as DNA, the CDR3 is TGTGCCAGTAAAAAAACAGGGGACGAGACCCAGTACTTC. Using reference TRBV19 and TRBJ2-5 for the parts outside the CDR3, the full variable domain is DGGITQSPKYLFRKEGQNVTLSCEQNLNHDAMYWYRQDPGQGLRLIYYSQIVNDFQKGDIAEGYSVSREKKESFPLTVTSAQKNPTAFYLCASKKTGDETQYFGPGTRLLVL.

To note about this clone: This sample includes further DNA sequences coding for the same CDR3. The CDR3 reads CASSLGTVYEQYF. The CDR3, as DNA: TGTGCCAGCAGTTTAGGGACAGTCTACGAGCAGTACTTC. The chain links TRBV27 to TRBJ2-7; 7 bases map to TRBD1. Trimming removed 2 bases from V and 3 bases from J; junction bases left unmatched: 1. The CDR3 length is 13 residues. CDR1 and CDR2 from the germline V gene are MNHEY and SMNVEV (reference sequence).

This clone was picked up one time. This rearrangement joins TRBV9 to TRBJ2-1, with TRBD2 matching over 9 bases. Germline V gene data show CDR1 as SGDLS and CDR2 as YYNGEE. CDR3 length: 13 amino acids. J gave up 5 bases and V 3 bases, and 0 bases lay outside the gene matches. This CDR3 reads CASSGTSDNEQFF. The CDR3 nucleotides read TGTGCCAGCAGCGGGACTAGCGACAATGAGCAGTTCTTC. The complete variable domain, with remaining parts taken from reference TRBV9 and TRBJ2-1, reads DSGVTQTPKHLITATGQRVTLRCSPRSGDLSVYWYQQSLDQGLQFLIQYYNGEERAKGNILERFSAQQFPDLHSELNLSSLELGDSALYFCASSGTSDNEQFFGPGTRLTVL.